This TCR beta chain stems from a study of shared clonotypes between healthy human individuals. This clone has a single count. Its antigen is as yet unknown. Broader study findings: Estimated richness was generally greater in naive than memory subsets.

The data were produced by immunoSEQ multiplex PCR, yet TCRdb's version contains in-frame clones alone and is incomplete. The sample holds about 1 million clones; 70% to 80% are singletons and the top ten take nearly 1.5%. This TCR came from a man aged 18 to 29 in good health. The source material was memory CD4+ T cells sorted from blood. Subset of the sample: CD45RA-negative fraction.

The CDR3 nucleotides read TGTGCCAGCAGTAGATCCAACAATCAGCCCCAGCATTTT. It encodes CASSRSNNQPQHF. The chain links TRBV25-1 to TRBJ1-5; D is ambiguous. Trimming pared 5 bases from V and 3 bases from J, leaving 8 bases between. The germline CDR1 and CDR2 sequences are MGHDK and SYGVNS. The CDR3 has 13 residues. Supplemented by reference TRBV25-1 and TRBJ1-5, the full variable domain reads EADIYQTPRYLVIGTGKKITLECSQTMGHDKMYWYQQDPGMELHLIHYSYGVNSTEKGDLSSESTVSRIRTEHFPLTLESARPSHTSQYLCASSRSNNQPQHFGDGTRLSIL.